This T cell receptor beta chain was retrieved from a study of cytomegalovirus exposure and HLA in healthy donors. Study conclusions and caveats: The tendency of first-cohort TCR clusters to co-occur in the 100 to 150 validation repertoires emerged from a later analysis. The classifier, whose performance was assessed in both the original and validation cohorts, reportedly diagnosed cytomegalovirus status with high specificity and sensitivity.

Concerning this clone itself: The antigen remains unidentified.

Germline-derived CDR1 and CDR2 are MNHEY and SMNVEV (reference sequence). Trimming removed 4 bases from V and 5 bases from J; junction bases left unmatched: 8. CDR3 length: 15 amino acids. Produced via immunoSEQ multiplex PCR; TCRdb's table is partial and in-frame only. The sample lists 250,000 to 350,000 clones, approximately 85% seen once, with approximately 0.9% in the top ten. Sample: PBMCs. This clonotype was obtained from a man aged 25 to 40 in good health and CMV-seronegative. The chain combines TRBV27 with TRBJ2-7; 10 bases map to TRBD1. The CDR3 is CASSSPGQGPNEQYF. The CDR3 nucleotides read TGTGCCAGCAGTTCACCGGGACAGGGGCCCAACGAGCAGTACTTC.